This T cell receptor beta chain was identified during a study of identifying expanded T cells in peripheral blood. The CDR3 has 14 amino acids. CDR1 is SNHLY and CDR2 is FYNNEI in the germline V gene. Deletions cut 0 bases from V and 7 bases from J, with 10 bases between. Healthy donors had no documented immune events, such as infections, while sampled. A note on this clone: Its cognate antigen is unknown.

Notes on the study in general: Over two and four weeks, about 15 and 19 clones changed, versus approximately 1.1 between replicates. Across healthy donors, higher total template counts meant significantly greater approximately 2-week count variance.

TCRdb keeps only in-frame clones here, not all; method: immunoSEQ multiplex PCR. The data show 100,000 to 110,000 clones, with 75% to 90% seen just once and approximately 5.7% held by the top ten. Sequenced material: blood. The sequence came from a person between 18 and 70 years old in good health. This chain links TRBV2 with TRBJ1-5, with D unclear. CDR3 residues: CASSEAYMGQPQHF. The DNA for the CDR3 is TGTGCCAGCAGTGAAGCCTATATGGGCCAGCCCCAGCATTTT. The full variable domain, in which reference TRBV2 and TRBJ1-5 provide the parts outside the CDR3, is EPEVTQTPSHQVTQMGQEVILRCVPISNHLYFYWYRQILGQKVEFLVSFYNNEISEKSEIFDDQFSVERPDGSNFTLKIRSTKLEDSAMYFCASSEAYMGQPQHFGDGTRLSIL.